Each of the 12 T cell receptor beta chains below was sequenced from the same sample in a study of T-cell reconstitution after alpha-beta-depleted transplantation in children. Unique molecular identifiers were incorporated into the prepared TCRbeta library. In TCRdb, the PCR reads were re-called with MiXCR into one record per CDR3 protein. The sample consists of some 340,000 distinct CDR3 sequences, about 9.4% of them appearing once. The material was PBMCs from the stem cell graft donor, obtained from the stem cell graft. The receptors shown here come from a human donor who donated a stem cell graft to a child with acute lymphoblastic leukemia.

This clonotype was picked up many times. V usage is TRBV28 and J usage is TRBJ2-1; 7 bases match TRBD1. CDR1 MDHEN and CDR2 SYDVKM come from the germline V gene. This CDR3 has 13 residues. V dropped 10 bases and J dropped 3; count of bases not matched to a gene: 6. The CDR3 DNA follows: TGTGCCACTCGAGACAGGGTCTACAATGAGCAGTTCTTC. Residues: CATRDRVYNEQFF.

This chain uses TRBV7-8 with TRBJ2-7; tentatively, D is TRBD1 (6 bases). The CDR3 consists of 18 residues. With 6 bases removed from V and 4 bases from J, the gap between germline ends came to 28 bases. Germline V gives CDR1 SGHVS, CDR2 FQNEAQ. The CDR3 reads CASRPGTRTSFKIYEQYF. The CDR3, as DNA: TGTGCCAGCAGACCCGGGACAAGGACCTCCTTTAAAATATACGAGCAGTACTTC.

This clonotype was detected many times. The chain combines TRBV27 with TRBJ2-7; TRBD1 matches 12 bases. The CDR3 spans 15 residues. After removal of 4 bases from V and 3 bases from J, the junction contained 4 bases not matched to a gene. CDR1 and CDR2 (germline): MNHEY, SMNVEV (reference sequence). The CDR3 sequence is CASSWGQGANYEQYF. The CDR3 nucleotides are TGTGCCAGCAGTTGGGGACAGGGGGCGAACTACGAGCAGTACTTC.

The chain recombines TRBV29-1 with TRBJ1-1, with unresolved D. Germline V lookup: CDR1 SQVTM, CDR2 ANQGSEA. V was shortened by 4 bases and J by 4 bases, with 16 bases between the two germline ends. The length of the CDR3 is 14 residues. The DNA for the CDR3 is TGCAGCGTTGTACAAGACCGGGTCGTCACTGAAGCTTTCTTT. Its protein is CSVVQDRVVTEAFF.

This clonotype was seen a few times. The V call is TRBV29-1, the J call TRBJ1-1; no clear D gene. The length of the CDR3 is 12 residues. The V end was cut by 5 bases, the J end by 0 bases, with 7 bases between. The germline V gene has CDR1 SQVTM and CDR2 ANQGSEA. The CDR3 loop reads CSVSGMNTEAFF. CDR3 in DNA: TGCAGCGTTTCCGGGATGAACACTGAAGCTTTCTTT.

This clonotype was recorded at least ten times. The rearrangement links TRBV5-1 to TRBJ1-2, with D hard to call. The CDR3 covers 15 residues. The germline V gene has CDR1 SGHRS and CDR2 YFSETQ. Trimming cost V 0 bases and J 7 bases, with 16 bases left between them. In nucleotides, the CDR3 is TGCGCCAGCAGCTTGGGTCCCGGCTCCGAAGGTGGCTACACCTTC. It specifies CASSLGPGSEGGYTF.

This clonotype was picked up a small number of times. This chain joins TRBV7-8 and TRBJ2-7; D is unresolved. Germline assignment: CDR1 SGHVS and CDR2 FQNEAQ. The CDR3 extends over 16 amino acids. Between the trimmed V and J ends, which lost 5 bases and 5 bases, there was a span of 22 bases. The CDR3 here is CASSLSRDPFRDEQYF. CDR3 nucleotides: TGTGCCAGCAGCCTCTCTCGCGACCCATTTAGGGACGAGCAGTACTTC.

This clonotype was detected many times. The chain joins TRBV29-1 to TRBJ2-3, with 9 bases identical to TRBD2. The germline V gene has CDR1 SQVTM and CDR2 ANQGSEA. Germline trimming cut 2 bases from V and 10 bases from J; bases unmatched to any gene: 7. The CDR3 contains 13 residues. CDR3 sequence: CSVELVSGSAQYF. Written as DNA, the CDR3 is TGCAGCGTTGAATTGGTTAGCGGGAGCGCGCAGTATTTT.

This chain uses TRBV5-1 with TRBJ2-2; TRBD2 matches 12 bases. From germline, CDR1 is SGHRS and CDR2 YFSETQ. With V trimmed by 1 base and J by 8 bases, 6 bases remained unmatched. The CDR3 length is 16 residues. CDR3 coding DNA: TGCGCCAGCAGCTTGATTCGACTAGCGGGAGAGGGGGAGCTGTTTTTT. It specifies CASSLIRLAGEGELFF.

This clonotype came up many times. This chain links TRBV6-2 or TRBV6-3 with TRBJ2-5; D is uncertain. CDR1 MNHEY and CDR2 SVGEGT come from the germline V gene. Trimming took off 5 bases at V and 2 bases at J, with 3 bases between the two ends. This CDR3 is 11 amino acids long. The CDR3 DNA reads as TGTGCCAGCAGTCGACAAGAGACCCAGTACTTC. This gives the protein CASSRQETQYF.

This clonotype was seen more than once but under ten times. The rearrangement links TRBV5-5 to TRBJ1-1, with D hard to call. Germline CDR1 is SGHKS and CDR2 is YYEKEE (reference sequence). V dropped 4 bases and J dropped 1 base, with 11 bases sitting between them. This CDR3 region has 14 residues. The CDR3 coding sequence is TGTGCCAGCAGCAAGGAGATTGGGAACACTGAAGCTTTCTTT. Translation: CASSKEIGNTEAFF.

The sample holds a few counts of this clonotype. V gene TRBV27 combines with J gene TRBJ1-5; possibly TRBD1 for D (5 bases). Trimming stripped 4 bases from V and 7 bases from J, with 20 bases between. Germline V CDR1 and CDR2: MNHEY, SMNVEV (reference sequence). The CDR3 is 16 residues long. The CDR3 spells CASSSMAGTQTQPQHF. In DNA, the CDR3 is TGTGCCAGCAGTTCCATGGCCGGGACTCAAACCCAGCCCCAGCATTTT.